The 9 T cell receptor beta chains below come from one sample, sequenced in a study of blood T cell repertoires in COVID-19 (dated by TCRdb to the early 2020s). Receptors were amplified or captured by the immunoSEQ multiplex PCR assay. The table comes from immuneACCESS by way of TCRdb, which keeps in-frame sequences with V and J called. Part of the clones is missing from these tables; in studies checked, under half for an unresolved V gene and the rest for unknown reasons. For this sample the table gives about 70,000 clones, of which 75% to 90% were detected only once. Over 4.5% of the sample lies in the top ten. Sequenced input: peripheral blood. The receptor source for this set is an elderly man with acute or convalescent COVID-19.

The rearrangement uses TRBV5-1 and TRBJ2-3; 12 bases match TRBD1. CDR3 length: 17 amino acids. Germline lookup yields CDR1 SGHRS and CDR2 YFSETQ. The junction had 10 bases not matched to a gene; V was cut back by 5 bases and J by 3 bases. DNA of the CDR3: TGCGCCAGCAGGTCCCGGGACAGGGGGCGAATAACAGATACGCAGTATTTT. Translated: CASRSRDRGRITDTQYF.

This chain connects TRBV4-3 to TRBJ2-3, with 8 bases fitting TRBD2. Trimming took 0 bases from V and 2 from J; bases not matched to a gene: 10. The CDR3 contains 18 residues. Germline V gene lookup returns CDR1 LGHNA and CDR2 YSLEER. CDR3 loop: CASSQDLSIAGNTDTQYF. CDR3 DNA sequence: TGCGCCAGCAGCCAAGATCTGAGTATAGCGGGGAACACAGATACGCAGTATTTT.

The chain combines TRBV24-1 with TRBJ2-5, with D possibly matching TRBD2 (5 bases). CDR1 is KGHDR, CDR2 SFDVKD, per germline. With 1 base removed from V and 5 bases from J, the gap between germline ends came to 10 bases. The CDR3 consists of 14 residues. CDR3 sequence (DNA): TGTGCCACCAGTGATTTCGGGGTAGGGGAGACCCAGTACTTC. This codes for CATSDFGVGETQYF.

This chain uses TRBV3-1 (or the pseudogene TRBV3-2) with TRBJ1-6; TRBD1 aligns across 8 bases. CDR1 is LGHDT and CDR2 is YNNKEL in the germline V gene (reference sequence). The V segment lost 1 base and the J segment 7 bases; nucleotides outside the gene matches: 3. The CDR3 has 15 amino acids. The CDR3 nucleotides read TGTGCCAGCAGCCAAGGGGCAGGGGGCAATTCACCCCTCCACTTT. It is translated as CASSQGAGGNSPLHF.

The chain couples TRBV6-5 to TRBJ2-1; 13 bases line up with TRBD2. The CDR3 runs to 15 residues. The V gene's germline CDR1 is MNHEY and CDR2 SVGAGI. V was clipped by 5 bases and J by 3 bases; unmatched bases: 1. DNA of the CDR3: TGTGCCAGCAGTCGGACTAGCGGGGGCTACAATGAGCAGTTCTTC. It specifies CASSRTSGGYNEQFF.

The rearrangement joins TRBV19 to TRBJ2-7; a possible D gene is TRBD1 (5 bases). The V end lost 9 bases, the J end lost 0 bases, and 18 bases lay between the germline ends. The CDR3 totals 15 residues. CDR1 LNHDA and CDR2 SQIVND come from the germline V gene (reference sequence). CDR3 coding DNA: TGTGCCAGGAGCCACTGGCAGGGATCCTCCTACGAGCAGTACTTC. It translates to CARSHWQGSSYEQYF.

The chain links TRBV7-9 to TRBJ2-1; D not certain. V gave up 2 bases and J gave up 6 bases, with 11 bases separating them. This CDR3 contains 14 residues. Germline CDR1 and CDR2: SEHNR and FQNEAQ (reference sequence). CDR3 nucleotide sequence: TGTGCCAGCAGCTTAACTGAGGCGGTCAATGAGCAGTTCTTC. Protein product: CASSLTEAVNEQFF.

The chain carries TRBV4-3 and TRBJ2-3; TRBD2 agrees at 11 bases. CDR3 size: 16 residues. Germline lookup yields CDR1 LGHNA and CDR2 YSLEER. Trimming took 4 bases from V and 3 from J; bases not matched to a gene: 6. CDR3 amino acids: CASSRTIAGGTDTQYF. The CDR3 DNA is TGCGCCAGCAGCCGCACGATAGCGGGGGGGACAGATACGCAGTATTTT.

The V gene is TRBV9, the J gene TRBJ2-1; perhaps TRBD2 as D (5 bases). The CDR3 has 16 residues. The V and J ends lost 0 bases and 2 bases respectively, with 12 bases between them. From germline, CDR1 is SGDLS and CDR2 YYNGEE. CDR3 DNA sequence: TGTGCCAGCAGCGTAGAAGGGAGTGGGGCCTACAATGAGCAGTTCTTC. It encodes CASSVEGSGAYNEQFF. Full variable domain (rest looked up from reference TRBV9 and TRBJ2-1): DSGVTQTPKHLITATGQRVTLRCSPRSGDLSVYWYQQSLDQGLQFLIQYYNGEERAKGNILERFSAQQFPDLHSELNLSSLELGDSALYFCASSVEGSGAYNEQFFGPGTRLTVL.